The present T cell receptor beta chain was sequenced within a study of Ad26.COV2.S vaccination and SARS-CoV-2 variants. Study background: Participant was drawn from the COV1001 Ad26.COV2.S trial arm. Recipients of Ad26.COV2.S got it intramuscularly, once or twice 56 days apart.

This CDR3 spans 13 amino acids. Germline V CDR1 and CDR2: SGHVS, FQNEAQ. Trimming took 5 bases from V and 5 from J, leaving 10 bases between them. Points on this clone: Its target is unknown.

TCRdb's copy holds only in-frame clones and misses some; the assay was immunoSEQ multiplex PCR. Seen here are about 280,000 clones, 87% observed once, and the top ten hold around 3%. Treatment: some 19 received Ad26.COV2.S at low or high dose, single or two shots; 5 received placebo; per-sample allocation not given. On day 63 after the first injection, vaccine and placebo recipients gave samples. An adult donor aged 18-55 years was enrolled in Boston. Study results and limitations: People who got the vaccine or the placebo had similar non-spike TCR breadth.

The sequences come from peripheral blood, collected in a trial of Ad26.COV2.S vaccine versus placebo. The chain has TRBV7-8 and TRBJ1-5; D possibly corresponds to TRBD1 (6 bases). The sequence was collected from a person between 18 and 60 years old who received the Ad26.COV2.S COVID-19 vaccine or a placebo. CDR3 residues: CASSQQGDQPQHF. CDR3 nucleotides: TGTGCCAGCAGCCAACAGGGAGATCAGCCCCAGCATTTT.